The present entry profiles one T cell receptor beta chain with its context. This sample is part of a study of radiotherapy plus CTLA-4 blockade in lung cancer. The assay was immunoSEQ multiplex PCR, and TCRdb's table has in-frame clones only and misses some. The sample includes 50,000 to 65,000 clones, 77% of them seen just once. The CDR3 is 11 residues long. Germline CDR1 and CDR2: SGHTA and FQGNSA. The germline V and J ends were trimmed by 4 bases and 5 bases, with 5 bases remaining between them. This sample comprised peripheral blood, obtained from a patient treated with radiotherapy plus ipilimumab. This clonotype was sampled from a human donor with non-small cell lung cancer who had a partial response to radiotherapy plus ipilimumab. This chain uses TRBV7-2 with TRBJ2-5; D uncertain. The CDR3 spells CASSSRETQYF. CDR3 nucleotide sequence: TGTGCCAGCAGCTCGCGCGAGACCCAGTACTTC.